A single sample is the source of the 21 T cell receptor beta chains below, sequenced in a study of blood T cell repertoires in COVID-19. Only in-frame clones appear in the TCRdb table, and some are missing; sequencing was by immunoSEQ multiplex PCR. The sample has 200,000 to 250,000 clones; 70% to 90% are singletons. Sequencing used peripheral blood. The source is a man between 25 and 39 years old with COVID-19, enrolled during active disease.

This sequence joins TRBV2 and TRBJ1-2; weak D call: TRBD1 (5 bases). This CDR3 region has 13 residues. Germline V gene data show CDR1 as SNHLY and CDR2 as FYNNEI. V was cut by 6 bases and J by 8 bases, with 16 bases left in between. This CDR3 is CASRPGRGGGYTF. CDR3 bases: TGTGCCAGCAGACCCGGACGGGGGGGAGGCTACACCTTC.

The chain couples TRBV5-6 to TRBJ2-7, with TRBD2 matching over 9 bases. This CDR3 contains 14 residues. Germline loops: CDR1 SGHDT, CDR2 YYEEEE. Trimming took 3 bases from V and 3 from J; bases not matched to a gene: 4. CDR3 in DNA: TGTGCCAGCAGCTCTAGCGGGAAATTCTACGAGCAGTACTTC. Its protein product is CASSSSGKFYEQYF.

This clone was recorded once. J is TRBJ2-4 and V is TRBV3-1 (or the pseudogene TRBV3-2); perhaps TRBD2 as D (7 bases). V was trimmed by 3 bases and J by 6 bases, leaving 12 bases between them. Germline CDR1 reads LGHDT; CDR2 reads YNNKEL (reference sequence). The CDR3 spans 14 residues. The CDR3, as DNA: TGTGCCAGCAGCCAGGGGGGGCTAGCAAACATTCAGTACTTC. The encoded protein is CASSQGGLANIQYF.

V is TRBV6-4 and J is TRBJ1-2; TRBD1 agrees at 11 bases. CDR1 and CDR2 from the germline V gene are MRHNA and SNTAGT. This CDR3 is 14 amino acids long. V lost 9 bases and J lost 5; bases outside the gene matches: 8. The CDR3 sequence is CARARGQGAYGYTF. The DNA of the CDR3 is TGTGCCAGGGCCCGTGGACAGGGGGCGTATGGCTACACCTTC.

This chain uses TRBV2 with TRBJ1-4; D may be TRBD1 (6 bases). Looked up from germline, CDR1 is SNHLY and CDR2 is FYNNEI. The CDR3 is 15 amino acids. Trimming stripped 8 bases from V and 0 bases from J, with 13 bases between. In DNA form, the CDR3 reads TGTGCCAGCGGCCCCCGACAGGCAACTAATGAAAAACTGTTTTTT. Amino acid sequence: CASGPRQATNEKLFF.

V usage is TRBV6-6 and J usage is TRBJ2-3; TRBD1 matches 7 bases. Germline CDR1 is MNHNY and CDR2 is SVGAGI (reference sequence). The CDR3 is 16 amino acids. V lost 0 bases, J lost 4 bases, and 7 bases stayed unmatched. The CDR3 sequence is CASSYSAGGEPDTQYF. The CDR3 DNA is TGTGCCAGCAGTTACTCGGCAGGGGGAGAGCCAGATACGCAGTATTTT.

The rearrangement joins TRBV5-6 to TRBJ2-7; weak D call: TRBD1 (5 bases). This CDR3 contains 13 residues. Trimming left V 2 bases short and J 3 bases short, with 9 bases between. Germline V lookup: CDR1 SGHDT, CDR2 YYEEEE. CDR3 protein: CASSLRGLYEQYF. CDR3 coding DNA: TGTGCCAGCAGCTTAAGGGGTCTCTACGAGCAGTACTTC. The variable domain in full, completed from reference TRBV5-6 and TRBJ2-7, reads DAGVTQSPTHLIKTRGQQVTLRCSPKSGHDTVSWYQQALGQGPQFIFQYYEEEERQRGNFPDRFSGHQFPNYSSELNVNALLLGDSALYLCASSLRGLYEQYFGPGTRLTVT.

In its sample, this clone was seen once. The chain couples TRBV6-2 or TRBV6-3 to TRBJ1-5; TRBD1 might be the D (6 bases). The CDR3 length is 17 residues. V lost 2 bases, J lost 6 bases, and 20 bases lay in between. The germline gives CDR1 MNHEY, CDR2 SVGEGT. For the CDR3, the DNA is TGTGCCAGCAGTTACATGCATACCAGGGGTTGGGGTCAGCCCCAGCATTTT. This sequence encodes CASSYMHTRGWGQPQHF.

The chain recombines TRBV15 with TRBJ1-4; 7 bases match TRBD1. The V gene's germline CDR1 is LNHNV and CDR2 YYDKDF (reference sequence). Trimming removed 1 base from V and 8 bases from J; junction bases left unmatched: 10. The CDR3 is 16 residues long. CDR3 sequence: CATSRGADRDGEKLFF. DNA of the CDR3: TGTGCCACCAGCAGAGGTGCTGACAGGGACGGCGAAAAACTGTTTTTT.

The chain is built from TRBV5-1 and TRBJ2-2, with 15 bases matching TRBD2. The CDR3 has 17 amino acids. J lost 7 bases, V lost 4 bases, and 8 bases had no gene match. Germline V gene data show CDR1 as SGHRS and CDR2 as YFSETQ. In DNA, the CDR3 is TGCGCCAGCAGCGCAGGACTAGCGGGGGGGCAAAGCGGGGAGCTGTTTTTT. Translating it yields CASSAGLAGGQSGELFF.

The V call is TRBV7-2, the J call TRBJ1-4, with a possible D match to TRBD1 (5 bases). Per the germline V gene, CDR1 is SGHTA and CDR2 is FQGNSA. There are 15 residues in the CDR3. V shed 6 bases and J shed 7 bases, with 18 bases lying between them. CDR3 in amino acids: CASSTTYGGGEKLFF. The CDR3 nucleotides are TGTGCCAGCAGTACTACTTACGGGGGGGGTGAAAAACTGTTTTTT.

The chain combines TRBV10-3 with TRBJ2-1; TRBD1 aligns across 10 bases. Trimming took 5 bases from V and 1 from J; bases not matched to a gene: 14. Germline assignment: CDR1 ENHRY and CDR2 SYGVKD. The CDR3 has 19 amino acids. As DNA, the CDR3 is TGTGCCATCAGTAGCATCCGGGACAGGGGTTCTAGGTCCTACAATGAGCAGTTCTTC. Translating it yields CAISSIRDRGSRSYNEQFF.

The chain is built from TRBV7-2 and TRBJ1-4; D is perhaps TRBD1 (5 bases). There are 13 residues in the CDR3. V lost 1 base, J lost 12 bases, and 12 bases lay in between. Per the germline V gene, CDR1 is SGHTA and CDR2 is FQGNSA. In DNA, the CDR3 is TGTGCCAGCAGCTTAGTGTGGTCGGGGGAACTGTTTTTT. Translated: CASSLVWSGELFF. The variable domain in full, completed from reference TRBV7-2 and TRBJ1-4, reads GAGVSQSPSNKVTEKGKDVELRCDPISGHTALYWYRQSLGQGLEFLIYFQGNSAPDKSGLPSDRFSAERTGGSVSTLTIQRTQQEDSAVYLCASSLVWSGELFFGSGTQLSVL.

With regard to this clone: At the DNA level, this CDR3 is encoded by other sequences in the same sample as well. The chain links TRBV18 to TRBJ1-1; D gene ambiguous. Germline CDR1 KGHSH, CDR2 LQKENI. The CDR3 is 13 residues long. V lost 3 bases, J lost 2 bases, and 7 bases lay in between. The CDR3 sequence is CASSPQKNTEAFF. CDR3 coding DNA: TGTGCCAGCTCACCGCAGAAAAACACTGAAGCTTTCTTT.

This clone was picked up a small number of times. This chain uses TRBV5-1 with TRBJ1-1, with a possible D match to TRBD1 (6 bases). The CDR3 is 18 amino acids. The V and J ends lost 2 bases and 0 bases respectively, with 20 bases between them. Per the germline V gene, CDR1 is SGHRS and CDR2 is YFSETQ. CDR3 loop: CASSFGGQFSTLNTEAFF. The CDR3 DNA reads TGCGCCAGCAGCTTCGGAGGACAGTTTTCTACCTTGAACACTGAAGCTTTCTTT.

The CDR3 nucleotides are TGTGCCAGCAGTGAACGAACGGACAGGGGATTCGCTTTCTTT. Its protein is CASSERTDRGFAFF. The chain links TRBV2 to TRBJ1-1; TRBD1 agrees at 9 bases. Losses at the gene ends were 2 bases for V and 11 bases for J; bases not matched to a gene: 9. CDR3 length equals 14 residues. From germline, CDR1 is SNHLY and CDR2 FYNNEI.

The gene calls are TRBV24-1 and TRBJ1-2; D possibly corresponds to TRBD1 (6 bases). V was trimmed by 4 bases and J by 1 base, leaving 12 bases between them. CDR3 size: 15 residues. CDR1 and CDR2 from the germline V gene are KGHDR and SFDVKD. Here the CDR3 reads CATSEPSRGNYGYTF. CDR3 nucleotides: TGTGCCACCAGTGAACCATCCAGGGGTAACTATGGCTACACCTTC.

The gene calls are TRBV6-2 or TRBV6-3 and TRBJ1-3; 8 bases are shared with TRBD1. The J segment lost 2 bases and the V segment lost 2 bases, leaving 5 bases of the junction unmatched. Germline V CDR1 and CDR2: MNHEY, SVGEGT. The CDR3 sequence is 16 residues long. DNA of the CDR3: TGTGCCAGCAGTTACCTTCGGACAGGGACTGGAAACACCATATATTTT. This gives the protein CASSYLRTGTGNTIYF.

CDR3 residues: CASSIGGQGYEQYF. The CDR3 DNA follows: TGTGCCAGTAGTATAGGAGGACAGGGCTACGAGCAGTACTTC. This chain links TRBV19 with TRBJ2-7, with 8 bases aligning to TRBD1. V trimming: 1 base; J trimming: 3 bases; junction bases outside the gene matches: 2. The germline V gene has CDR1 LNHDA and CDR2 SQIVND (reference sequence). This CDR3 has 14 amino acids.

The CDR3, as DNA: TGTGCCATCAGTGGCAGGCAGCCCCAAGAGACCCAGTACTTC. This gives the protein CAISGRQPQETQYF. The rearrangement links TRBV10-3 to TRBJ2-5, with D uncertain. Germline CDR1 and CDR2: ENHRY and SYGVKD. Trimming cost V 4 bases and J 1 base, with 10 bases left between them. The CDR3 runs 14 residues.

The chain is built from TRBV28 and TRBJ2-7; TRBD1 matches at 8 bases. J gave up 0 bases and V 2 bases, and 6 bases lay outside the gene matches. The CDR3 has 16 amino acids. The germline V gene has CDR1 MDHEN and CDR2 SYDVKM. The CDR3 DNA is TGTGCCAGCAGTTTAGGAGTCAGGGGGCTCTCCTACGAGCAGTACTTC. Translation gives CASSLGVRGLSYEQYF.